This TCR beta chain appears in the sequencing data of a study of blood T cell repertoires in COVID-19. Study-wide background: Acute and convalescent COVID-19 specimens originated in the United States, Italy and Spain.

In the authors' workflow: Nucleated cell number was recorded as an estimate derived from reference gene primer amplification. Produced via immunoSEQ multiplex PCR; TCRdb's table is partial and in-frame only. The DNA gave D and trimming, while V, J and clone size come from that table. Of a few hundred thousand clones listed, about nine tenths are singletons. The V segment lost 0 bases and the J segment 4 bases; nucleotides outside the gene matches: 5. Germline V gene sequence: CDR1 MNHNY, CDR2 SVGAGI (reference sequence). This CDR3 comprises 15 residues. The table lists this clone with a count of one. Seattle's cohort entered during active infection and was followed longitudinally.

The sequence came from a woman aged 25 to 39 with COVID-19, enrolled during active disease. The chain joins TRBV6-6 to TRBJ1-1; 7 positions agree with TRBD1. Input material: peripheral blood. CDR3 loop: CASSYSQGQSTEAFF. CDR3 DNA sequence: TGTGCCAGCAGTTACTCTCAGGGACAGAGCACTGAAGCTTTCTTT.